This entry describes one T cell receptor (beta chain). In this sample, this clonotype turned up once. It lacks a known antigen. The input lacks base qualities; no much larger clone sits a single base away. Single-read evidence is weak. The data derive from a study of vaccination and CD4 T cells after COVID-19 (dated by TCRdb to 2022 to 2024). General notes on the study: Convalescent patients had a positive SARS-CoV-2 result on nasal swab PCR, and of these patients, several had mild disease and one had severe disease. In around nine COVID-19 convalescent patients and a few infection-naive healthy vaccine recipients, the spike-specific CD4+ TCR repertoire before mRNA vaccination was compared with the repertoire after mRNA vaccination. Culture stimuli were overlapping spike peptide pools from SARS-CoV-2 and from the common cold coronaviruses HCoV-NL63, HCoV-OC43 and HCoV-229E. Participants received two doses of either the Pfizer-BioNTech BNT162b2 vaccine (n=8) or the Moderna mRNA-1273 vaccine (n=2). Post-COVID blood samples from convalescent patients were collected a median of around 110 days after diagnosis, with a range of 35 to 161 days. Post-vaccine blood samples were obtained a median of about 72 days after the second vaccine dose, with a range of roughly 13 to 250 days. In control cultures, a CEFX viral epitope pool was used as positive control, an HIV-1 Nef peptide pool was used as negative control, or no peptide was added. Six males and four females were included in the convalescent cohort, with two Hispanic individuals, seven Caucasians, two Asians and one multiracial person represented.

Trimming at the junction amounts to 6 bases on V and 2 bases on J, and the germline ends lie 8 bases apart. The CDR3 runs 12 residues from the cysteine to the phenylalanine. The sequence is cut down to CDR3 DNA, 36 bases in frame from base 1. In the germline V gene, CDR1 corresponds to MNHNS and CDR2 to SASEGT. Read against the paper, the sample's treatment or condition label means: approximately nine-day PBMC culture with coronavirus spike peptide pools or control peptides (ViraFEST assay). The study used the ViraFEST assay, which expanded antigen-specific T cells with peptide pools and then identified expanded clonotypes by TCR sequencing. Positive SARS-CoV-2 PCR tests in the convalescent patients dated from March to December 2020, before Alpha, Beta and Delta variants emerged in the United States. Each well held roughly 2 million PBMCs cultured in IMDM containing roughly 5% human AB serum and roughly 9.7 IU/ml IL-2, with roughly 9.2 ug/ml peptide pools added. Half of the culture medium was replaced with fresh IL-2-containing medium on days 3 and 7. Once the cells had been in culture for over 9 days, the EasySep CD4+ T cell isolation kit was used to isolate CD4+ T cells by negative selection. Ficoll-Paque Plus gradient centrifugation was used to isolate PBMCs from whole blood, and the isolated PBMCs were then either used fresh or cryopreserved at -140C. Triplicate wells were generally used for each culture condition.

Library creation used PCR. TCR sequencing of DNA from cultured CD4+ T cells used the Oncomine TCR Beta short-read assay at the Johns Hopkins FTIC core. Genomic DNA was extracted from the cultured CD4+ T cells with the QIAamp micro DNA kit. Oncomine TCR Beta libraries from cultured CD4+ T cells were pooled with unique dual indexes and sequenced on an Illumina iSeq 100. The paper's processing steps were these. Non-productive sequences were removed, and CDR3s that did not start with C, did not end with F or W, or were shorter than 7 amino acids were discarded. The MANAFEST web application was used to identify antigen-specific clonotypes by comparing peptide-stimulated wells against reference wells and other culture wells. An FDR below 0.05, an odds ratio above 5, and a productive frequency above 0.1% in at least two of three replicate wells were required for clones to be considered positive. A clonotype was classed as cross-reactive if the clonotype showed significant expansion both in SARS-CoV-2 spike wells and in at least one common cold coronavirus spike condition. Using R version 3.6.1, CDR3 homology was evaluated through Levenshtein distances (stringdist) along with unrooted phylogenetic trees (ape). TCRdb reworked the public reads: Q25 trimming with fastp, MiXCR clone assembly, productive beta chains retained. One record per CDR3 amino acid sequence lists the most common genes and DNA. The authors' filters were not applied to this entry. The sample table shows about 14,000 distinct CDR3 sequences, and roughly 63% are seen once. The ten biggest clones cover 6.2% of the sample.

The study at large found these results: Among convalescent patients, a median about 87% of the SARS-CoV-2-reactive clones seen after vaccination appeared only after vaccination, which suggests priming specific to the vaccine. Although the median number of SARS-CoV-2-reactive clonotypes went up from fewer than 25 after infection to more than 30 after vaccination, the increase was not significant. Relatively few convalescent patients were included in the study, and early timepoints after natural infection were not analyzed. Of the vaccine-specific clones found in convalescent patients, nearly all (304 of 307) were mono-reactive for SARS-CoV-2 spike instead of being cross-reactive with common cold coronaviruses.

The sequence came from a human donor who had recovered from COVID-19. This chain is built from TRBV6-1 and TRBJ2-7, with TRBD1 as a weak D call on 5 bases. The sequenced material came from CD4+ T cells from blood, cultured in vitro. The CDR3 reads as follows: CASRGHPYEQYF. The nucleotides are TGTGCCAGCAGGGGGCACCCCTACGAGCAGTACTTC.